The next 21 T cell receptor beta chains were all read from a single sample in a study of blood T cells in healthy people across ages. Through a sample-barcoded 5' primer and a J-beta primer mix, a second PCR was run for about 6 to 12 cycles. TCRdb re-called the 5' RACE reads with MiXCR, one entry per CDR3 protein. The sample records roughly 1.7 million distinct CDR3 sequences, 30% to 40% being singletons. The sequencing sample was made of blood. Source of these receptors: a woman aged 30 to 39 in good health.

The chain recombines TRBV5-1 with TRBJ2-5; perhaps TRBD1 as D (7 bases). The CDR3 is 12 residues long. Germline V CDR1 and CDR2: SGHRS, YFSETQ. V lost 4 bases and J 11 bases, leaving 15 bases between the germline ends. The CDR3 region has the DNA TGCGCCAGCAGCACGGGGGACAGTCAGCAGTACTTC. Amino acid sequence: CASSTGDSQQYF.

The chain recombines TRBV24-1 with TRBJ2-2, with D perhaps assigned TRBD1 or TRBD2 (7 bases each). This CDR3 contains 16 residues. The germline V gene has CDR1 KGHDR and CDR2 SFDVKD. Trimming pared 8 bases from V and 0 bases from J, leaving 15 bases between. DNA for the CDR3: TGTGCCACCACCTCCGGGGGGACAGCGAACACCGGGGAGCTGTTTTTT. It is translated as CATTSGGTANTGELFF.

This clonotype came up a few times. The gene calls are TRBV6-2 or TRBV6-3 and TRBJ1-4, with D maybe TRBD1 (5 bases). CDR3 length: 14 amino acids. Per germline, CDR1 MNHEY and CDR2 SVGEGT. V was pared by 2 bases and J by 8 bases, with 12 bases between. CDR3 region: CASSYAGAGEKLFF. In nucleotides, the CDR3 is TGTGCCAGCAGTTACGCCGGGGCAGGAGAAAAACTGTTTTTT.

V is TRBV27 and J is TRBJ2-3; TRBD1 agrees at 10 bases. The CDR3 is made up of 18 amino acids. The germline gives CDR1 MNHEY, CDR2 SMNVEV (reference sequence). V lost 4 bases and J lost 3; bases outside the gene matches: 13. CDR3: CASSSRPGTGVGTDTQYF. In DNA, the CDR3 is TGTGCCAGCAGTTCCCGTCCCGGGACAGGGGTCGGTACAGATACGCAGTATTTT.

A few counts support this clonotype. The chain is built from TRBV20-1 and TRBJ2-5, with TRBD2 identical over 7 bases. The J call may be wrong; the DNA end is better matched by TRBJ2-7. There are 13 residues in the CDR3. CDR1 DFQATT and CDR2 SNEGSKA come from the germline V gene (reference sequence). CDR3 amino acids: CSAPPRGGDEQYF. CDR3 DNA sequence: TGCAGTGCTCCCCCAAGGGGAGGGGACGAGCAGTACTTC.

This clonotype was observed many times. CDR3 DNA: TGTGCCAGCAGCCACGGCTCGACAGATACGCAGTATTTT. It translates to CASSHGSTDTQYF. V is TRBV3-1 and J is TRBJ2-3; D not resolved. In germline, CDR1 is LGHDT, CDR2 YNNKEL (reference sequence). This CDR3 comprises 13 residues. Trimming shortened V by 3 bases and J by 3 bases, and 7 bases separated the two germline ends.

This clonotype was detected a few times. This chain connects TRBV7-2 to TRBJ2-3; no clear D. The V gene's germline CDR1 is SGHTA and CDR2 FQGNSA. CDR3 length: 16 amino acids. V lost 3 bases and J 3 bases, leaving 16 bases between the germline ends. In DNA form, the CDR3 reads TGTGCCAGCAGCTTCTTAGGCCGATCGGGTACAGATACGCAGTATTTT. This translates into CASSFLGRSGTDTQYF.

This clonotype appeared a few times. This chain joins TRBV4-1 and TRBJ2-7, with D tentatively TRBD2 (5 bases). Germline assignment: CDR1 MGHRA and CDR2 YSYEKL. The CDR3 loop spans 14 amino acids. V was pared by 4 bases and J by 6 bases, with 16 bases between. Here the CDR3 reads CASSPSEGEIEQYF. In DNA, the CDR3 is TGCGCCAGCAGCCCGTCAGAGGGTGAGATCGAGCAGTACTTC.

V usage is TRBV7-8 and J usage is TRBJ2-5; D is perhaps TRBD1 or TRBD2 (5 bases each). CDR1 is SGHVS and CDR2 is FQNEAQ in the germline V gene. Deletions cut 5 bases from V and 5 bases from J, with 18 bases between. The CDR3 has 15 residues. The DNA for the CDR3 is TGTGCCAGCAGCATGAGCTCAGGGACCCGCGAGACCCAGTACTTC. Its translation: CASSMSSGTRETQYF.

The V and J genes are TRBV12-5 and TRBJ2-1, with a weak D call TRBD2 (5 bases). The CDR3 spans 18 residues. Trimming pared 0 bases from V and 0 bases from J, leaving 15 bases between. Germline V gene data show CDR1 as LGHNT and CDR2 as FRNRAP. The CDR3 sequence is CASGLVRGERHSYNEQFF. DNA of the CDR3: TGTGCTAGTGGTTTGGTACGAGGAGAGCGGCACTCCTACAATGAGCAGTTCTTC.

The genes are TRBV7-2 and TRBJ2-7; no reliable D call. V gave up 3 bases and J gave up 4 bases, with 10 bases separating them. The CDR3 spans 13 residues. In germline, CDR1 is SGHTA, CDR2 FQGNSA. The CDR3 protein is CASSFELGYEQYF. The CDR3 region has the DNA TGTGCCAGCAGCTTCGAATTGGGTTACGAGCAGTACTTC.

CDR3 nucleotide sequence: TGTGCCAGCCAAAATACCAGGACAGGGGGCGAGCAGTACTTC. This encodes CASQNTRTGGEQYF. The chain recombines TRBV12-3 or TRBV12-4 with TRBJ2-7; TRBD1 matches at 10 bases. With V trimmed by 8 bases and J by 6 bases, 10 bases remained unmatched. This CDR3 is built from 14 residues.

This chain uses TRBV3-1 with TRBJ2-5; TRBD2 is a possible D gene (6 bases). Trimming left V 1 base short and J 11 bases short, with 11 bases between. CDR3 length: 12 amino acids. Germline V gene sequence: CDR1 LGHDT, CDR2 YNNKEL (reference sequence). This chain's CDR3 is CASSQVEGRQYF. CDR3 sequence (DNA): TGTGCCAGCAGCCAAGTAGAGGGGAGGCAGTACTTC.

This chain uses TRBV7-7 with TRBJ2-2; no firm D call. This CDR3 region has 14 residues. CDR1 SSHAT and CDR2 FNYEAQ come from the germline V gene (reference sequence). Trimming left V 7 bases short and J 2 bases short, with 11 bases between. The CDR3 nucleotides are TGTGCCAGCAAGAAAACTCCTAACACCGGGGAGCTGTTTTTT. It codes for CASKKTPNTGELFF.

This clonotype has only a few counts. The CDR3 reads CASSPGGAGGWNEQFF. The CDR3, as DNA: TGTGCCAGCAGTCCCGGTGGAGCGGGGGGCTGGAATGAGCAGTTCTTC. The chain employs TRBV9 and TRBJ2-1; 9 bases line up with TRBD2. CDR3 length: 16 amino acids. The germline CDR1 and CDR2 sequences are SGDLS and YYNGEE. V lost 5 bases and J lost 7; bases outside the gene matches: 13.

In this sample, this clonotype turned up many times. The chain has TRBV29-1 and TRBJ2-7; TRBD1 or TRBD2 may be the D gene (5 bases each). The CDR3 runs to 11 residues. V was pared by 4 bases and J by 7 bases, with 11 bases between. Germline CDR1 SQVTM, CDR2 ANQGSEA. In nucleotides, the CDR3 is TGCAGCGTTGGGGACCGTGGGGAGCAGTACTTC. It specifies CSVGDRGEQYF.

This clonotype was seen many times. The chain uses TRBV5-1 and TRBJ2-3; tentative D call: TRBD1 (5 bases). This CDR3 region has 13 residues. V lost 0 bases and J 6 bases, leaving 8 bases between the germline ends. The germline V gene encodes CDR1 SGHRS and CDR2 YFSETQ. CDR3 nucleotide sequence: TGCGCCAGCAGCTTGGAGGGGTTGGATACGCAGTATTTT. Translated, it gives CASSLEGLDTQYF. The complete variable domain, with remaining parts taken from reference TRBV5-1 and TRBJ2-3, reads KAGVTQTPRYLIKTRGQQVTLSCSPISGHRSVSWYQQTPGQGLQFLFEYFSETQRNKGNFPGRFSGRQFSNSRSEMNVSTLELGDSALYLCASSLEGLDTQYFGPGTRLTVL.

A note on this clonotype: A much larger clone lies a single base off, so this may be a read error. V and J are TRBV20-1 and TRBJ2-7, with TRBD1 matching over 10 bases. In germline, CDR1 is DFQATT, CDR2 SNEGSKA (reference sequence). With V trimmed by 0 bases and J by 2 bases, 10 bases remained unmatched. The CDR3 sequence is 17 residues long. The CDR3 sequence is CSARDLAWTGGPYEQYV. CDR3 DNA sequence: TGCAGTGCTAGAGATCTCGCCTGGACAGGGGGTCCCTACGAGCAGTACGTC.

J is TRBJ1-1 and V is TRBV20-1; D may be TRBD1 (6 bases). Germline V lookup: CDR1 DFQATT, CDR2 SNEGSKA (reference sequence). V lost 0 bases and J 5 bases, leaving 19 bases between the germline ends. The CDR3 spans 16 residues. The CDR3 sequence is CSAREVPRGGRTEAFF. The CDR3 DNA reads as TGCAGTGCTAGAGAAGTCCCAAGGGGGGGAAGAACTGAAGCTTTCTTT.

V gene TRBV5-1 combines with J gene TRBJ2-5; D unresolved. The CDR3 length is 14 residues. Germline-derived CDR1 and CDR2 are SGHRS and YFSETQ. V was pared by 2 bases and J by 0 bases, with 8 bases between. DNA of the CDR3: TGCGCCAGCAGCTTCAACCTGTACCAAGAGACCCAGTACTTC. It is translated as CASSFNLYQETQYF.

The rearrangement joins TRBV20-1 to TRBJ1-2; tentative D call: TRBD1 (5 bases). This CDR3 has 13 residues. Germline CDR1 DFQATT, CDR2 SNEGSKA (reference sequence). V lost 6 bases to trimming and J lost 4 bases, with 15 bases between them. The CDR3 DNA sequence: TGCAGTGCCCCGGGACCGGAAACCTATGGCTACACCTTC. Translating gives CSAPGPETYGYTF.